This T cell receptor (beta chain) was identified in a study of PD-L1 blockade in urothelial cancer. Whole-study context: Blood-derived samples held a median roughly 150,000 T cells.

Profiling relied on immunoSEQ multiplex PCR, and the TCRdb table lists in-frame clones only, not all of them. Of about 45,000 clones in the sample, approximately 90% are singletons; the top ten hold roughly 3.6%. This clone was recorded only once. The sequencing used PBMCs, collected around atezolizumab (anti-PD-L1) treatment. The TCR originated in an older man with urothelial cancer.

The CDR3 loop is CASSSGQGKDTQYF. DNA for the CDR3: TGCGCCAGCAGCTCTGGACAGGGGAAAGATACGCAGTATTTT. This rearrangement joins TRBV5-1 to TRBJ2-3, with 9 positions matching TRBD1. This CDR3 is built from 14 residues. Germline V gene data show CDR1 as SGHRS and CDR2 as YFSETQ. V trimming: 3 bases; J trimming: 5 bases; junction bases outside the gene matches: 4.